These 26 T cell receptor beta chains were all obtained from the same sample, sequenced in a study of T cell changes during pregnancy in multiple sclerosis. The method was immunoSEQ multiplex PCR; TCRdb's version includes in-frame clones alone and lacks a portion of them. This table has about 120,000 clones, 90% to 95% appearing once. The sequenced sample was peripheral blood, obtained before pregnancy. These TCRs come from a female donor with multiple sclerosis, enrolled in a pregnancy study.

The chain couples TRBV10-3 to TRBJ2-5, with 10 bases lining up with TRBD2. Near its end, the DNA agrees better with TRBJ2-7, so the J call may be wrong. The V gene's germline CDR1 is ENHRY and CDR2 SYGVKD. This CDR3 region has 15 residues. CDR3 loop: CAIRSASGGLYEQYF. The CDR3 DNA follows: TGTGCCATCAGGAGCGCTAGCGGGGGACTCTACGAGCAGTACTTC.

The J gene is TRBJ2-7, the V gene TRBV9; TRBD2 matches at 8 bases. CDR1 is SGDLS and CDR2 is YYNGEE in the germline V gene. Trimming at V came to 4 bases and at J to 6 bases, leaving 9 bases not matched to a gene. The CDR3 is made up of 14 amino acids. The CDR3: CASSSTGGGTEQYF. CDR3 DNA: TGTGCCAGCAGCAGTACGGGGGGGGGTACCGAGCAGTACTTC.

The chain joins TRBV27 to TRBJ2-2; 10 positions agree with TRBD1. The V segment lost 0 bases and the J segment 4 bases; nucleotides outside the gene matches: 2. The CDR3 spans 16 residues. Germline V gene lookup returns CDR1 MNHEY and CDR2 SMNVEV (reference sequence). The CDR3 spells CASSLSGTGVTGELFF. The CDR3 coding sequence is TGTGCCAGCAGTTTATCCGGGACAGGGGTCACCGGGGAGCTGTTTTTT.

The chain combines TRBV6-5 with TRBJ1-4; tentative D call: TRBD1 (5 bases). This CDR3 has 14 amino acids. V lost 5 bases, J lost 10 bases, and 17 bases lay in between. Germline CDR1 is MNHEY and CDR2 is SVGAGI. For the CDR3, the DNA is TGTGCCAGCAGTGACCCAGGGTATCTGGGAAAACTGTTTTTT. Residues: CASSDPGYLGKLFF.

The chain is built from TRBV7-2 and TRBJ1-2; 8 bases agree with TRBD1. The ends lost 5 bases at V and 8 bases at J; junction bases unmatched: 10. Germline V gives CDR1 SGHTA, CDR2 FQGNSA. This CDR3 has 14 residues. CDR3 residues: CASSAGTGGFGYTF. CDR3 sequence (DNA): TGTGCCAGCAGCGCGGGGACAGGAGGCTTCGGCTACACCTTC.

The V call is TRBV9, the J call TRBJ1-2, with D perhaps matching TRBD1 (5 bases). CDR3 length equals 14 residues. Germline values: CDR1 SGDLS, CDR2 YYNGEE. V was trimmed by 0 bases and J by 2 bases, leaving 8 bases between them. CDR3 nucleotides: TGTGCCAGCAGCGTAGGGACACTCAACTATGGCTACACCTTC. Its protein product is CASSVGTLNYGYTF. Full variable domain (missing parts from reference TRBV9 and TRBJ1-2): DSGVTQTPKHLITATGQRVTLRCSPRSGDLSVYWYQQSLDQGLQFLIQYYNGEERAKGNILERFSAQQFPDLHSELNLSSLELGDSALYFCASSVGTLNYGYTFGSGTRLTVV.

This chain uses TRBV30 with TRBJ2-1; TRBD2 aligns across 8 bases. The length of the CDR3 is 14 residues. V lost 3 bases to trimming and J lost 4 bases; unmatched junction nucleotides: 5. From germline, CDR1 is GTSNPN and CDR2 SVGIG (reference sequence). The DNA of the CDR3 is TGTGCCTGGAGCCGGCGGGGGGATTACAATGAGCAGTTCTTC. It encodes CAWSRRGDYNEQFF.

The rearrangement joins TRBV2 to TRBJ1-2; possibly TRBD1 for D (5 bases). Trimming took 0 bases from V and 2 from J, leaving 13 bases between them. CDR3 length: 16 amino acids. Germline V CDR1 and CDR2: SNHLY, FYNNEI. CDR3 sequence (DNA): TGTGCCAGCAGTGAAGCGCTGATAGGGGCGAACTATGGCTACACCTTC. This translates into CASSEALIGANYGYTF.

CDR3 residues: CSVDGTGSLYEQYF. CDR3 DNA sequence: TGCAGCGTTGACGGGACAGGGTCGCTCTACGAGCAGTACTTC. The chain uses TRBV29-1 and TRBJ2-7; 9 nucleotides match TRBD1. J lost 3 bases, V lost 3 bases, and 6 bases had no gene match. The germline V gene has CDR1 SQVTM and CDR2 ANQGSEA. The CDR3 is made up of 14 amino acids.

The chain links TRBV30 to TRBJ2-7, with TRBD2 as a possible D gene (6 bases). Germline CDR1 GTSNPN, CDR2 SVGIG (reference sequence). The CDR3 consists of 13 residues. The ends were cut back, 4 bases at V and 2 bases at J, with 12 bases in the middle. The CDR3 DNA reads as TGTGCCTGGATGGTCACGGGGGCCTACGAGCAGTACTTC. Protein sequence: CAWMVTGAYEQYF.

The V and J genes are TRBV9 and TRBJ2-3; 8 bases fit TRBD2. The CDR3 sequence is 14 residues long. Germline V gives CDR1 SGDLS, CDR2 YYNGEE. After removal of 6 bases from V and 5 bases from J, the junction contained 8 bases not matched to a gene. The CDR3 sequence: CASTGGAAGDTQYF. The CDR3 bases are TGTGCCAGCACCGGGGGGGCCGCGGGAGATACGCAGTATTTT.

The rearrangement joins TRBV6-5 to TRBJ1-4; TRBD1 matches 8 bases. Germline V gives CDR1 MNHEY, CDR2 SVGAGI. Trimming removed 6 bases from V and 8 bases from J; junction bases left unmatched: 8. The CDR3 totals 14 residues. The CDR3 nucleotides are TGTGCCAGCAGGGTAGACAGGGGCTACGAAAAACTGTTTTTT. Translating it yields CASRVDRGYEKLFF.

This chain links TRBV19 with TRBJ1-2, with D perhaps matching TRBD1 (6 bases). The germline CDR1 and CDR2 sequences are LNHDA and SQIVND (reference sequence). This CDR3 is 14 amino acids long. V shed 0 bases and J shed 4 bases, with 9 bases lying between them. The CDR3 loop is CASSIDRTAYGYTF. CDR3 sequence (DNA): TGTGCCAGTAGTATAGATCGGACAGCCTATGGCTACACCTTC.

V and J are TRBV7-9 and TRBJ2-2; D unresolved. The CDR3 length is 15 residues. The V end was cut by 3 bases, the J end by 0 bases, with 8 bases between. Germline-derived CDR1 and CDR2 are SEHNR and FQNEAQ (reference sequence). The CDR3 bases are TGTGCCAGCAGCTTTTGGCAGGCGAACACCGGGGAGCTGTTTTTT. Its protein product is CASSFWQANTGELFF.

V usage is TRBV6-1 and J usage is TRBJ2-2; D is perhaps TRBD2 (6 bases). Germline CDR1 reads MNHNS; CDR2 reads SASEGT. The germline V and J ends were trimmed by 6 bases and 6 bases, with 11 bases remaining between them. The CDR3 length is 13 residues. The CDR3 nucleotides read TGTGCCAGCAGGGAGACTAGGTCCGGGGAGCTGTTTTTT. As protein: CASRETRSGELFF.

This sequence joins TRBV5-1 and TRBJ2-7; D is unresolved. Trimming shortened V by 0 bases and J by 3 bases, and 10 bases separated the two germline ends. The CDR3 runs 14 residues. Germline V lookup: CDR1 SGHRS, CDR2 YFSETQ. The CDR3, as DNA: TGCGCCAGCAGCTTGGCCTCTGGGCGCTACGAGCAGTACTTC. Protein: CASSLASGRYEQYF.

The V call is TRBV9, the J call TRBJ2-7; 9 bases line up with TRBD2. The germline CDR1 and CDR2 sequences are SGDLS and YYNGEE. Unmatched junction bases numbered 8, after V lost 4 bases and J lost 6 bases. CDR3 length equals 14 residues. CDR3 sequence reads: CASSPLAAGGEQYF. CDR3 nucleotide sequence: TGTGCCAGCAGCCCGTTGGCAGCGGGAGGCGAGCAGTACTTC. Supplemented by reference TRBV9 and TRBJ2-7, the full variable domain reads DSGVTQTPKHLITATGQRVTLRCSPRSGDLSVYWYQQSLDQGLQFLIQYYNGEERAKGNILERFSAQQFPDLHSELNLSSLELGDSALYFCASSPLAAGGEQYFGPGTRLTVT.

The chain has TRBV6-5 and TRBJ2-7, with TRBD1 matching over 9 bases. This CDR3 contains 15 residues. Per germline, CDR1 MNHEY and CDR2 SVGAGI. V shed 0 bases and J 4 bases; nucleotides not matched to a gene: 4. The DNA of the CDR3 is TGTGCCAGCAGTTACTCGACAGGGGGTGGATACGAGCAGTACTTC. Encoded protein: CASSYSTGGGYEQYF.

DNA for the CDR3: TGTGCCTGCTCGACAGGGGAGACCCAGTACTTC. Translated: CACSTGETQYF. The V call is TRBV6-1, the J call TRBJ2-5, with 7 positions matching TRBD1. The CDR3 consists of 11 residues. The germline gives CDR1 MNHNS, CDR2 SASEGT. J lost 5 bases, V lost 11 bases, and 5 bases had no gene match.

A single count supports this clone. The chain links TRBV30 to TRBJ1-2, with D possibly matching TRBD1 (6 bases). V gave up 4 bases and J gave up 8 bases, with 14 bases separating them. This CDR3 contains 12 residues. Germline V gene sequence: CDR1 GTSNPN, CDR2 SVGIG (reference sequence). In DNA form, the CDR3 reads TGTGCCTGGAACTCAGGGGAAGTGGGCTACACCTTC. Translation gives CAWNSGEVGYTF.

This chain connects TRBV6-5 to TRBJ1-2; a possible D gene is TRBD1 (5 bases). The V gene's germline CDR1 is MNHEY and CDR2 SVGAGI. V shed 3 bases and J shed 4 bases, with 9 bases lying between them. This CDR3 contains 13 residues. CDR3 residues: CASSYQGGYGYTF. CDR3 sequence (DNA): TGTGCCAGCAGTTATCAGGGCGGCTATGGCTACACCTTC.

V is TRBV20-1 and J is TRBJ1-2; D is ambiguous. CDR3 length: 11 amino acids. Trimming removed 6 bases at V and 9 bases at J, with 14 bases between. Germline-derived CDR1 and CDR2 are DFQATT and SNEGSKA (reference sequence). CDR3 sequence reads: CSAIEPERYTF. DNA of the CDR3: TGCAGTGCCATAGAGCCCGAGCGCTACACCTTC.

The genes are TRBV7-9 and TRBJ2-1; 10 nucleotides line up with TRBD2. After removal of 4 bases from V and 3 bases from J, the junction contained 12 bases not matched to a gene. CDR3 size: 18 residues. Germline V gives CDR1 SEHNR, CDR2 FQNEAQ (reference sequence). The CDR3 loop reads CASSSAPVAGGLYNEQFF. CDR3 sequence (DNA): TGTGCCAGCAGCTCTGCCCCGGTAGCGGGAGGCCTCTACAATGAGCAGTTCTTC.

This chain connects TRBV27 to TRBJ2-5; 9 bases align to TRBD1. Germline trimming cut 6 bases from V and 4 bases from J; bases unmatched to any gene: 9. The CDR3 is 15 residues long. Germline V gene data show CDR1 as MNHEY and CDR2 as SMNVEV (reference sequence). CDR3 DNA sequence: TGTGCCAGCAGCCCACAGGGGGCAATATCAGAGACCCAGTACTTC. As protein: CASSPQGAISETQYF.

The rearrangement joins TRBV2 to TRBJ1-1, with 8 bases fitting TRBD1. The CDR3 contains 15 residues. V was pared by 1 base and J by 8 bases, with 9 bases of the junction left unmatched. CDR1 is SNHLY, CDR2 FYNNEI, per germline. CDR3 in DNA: TGTGCCAGCAGTGAAGGACTATACAGGGGGTTAGAAGCTTTCTTT. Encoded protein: CASSEGLYRGLEAFF.

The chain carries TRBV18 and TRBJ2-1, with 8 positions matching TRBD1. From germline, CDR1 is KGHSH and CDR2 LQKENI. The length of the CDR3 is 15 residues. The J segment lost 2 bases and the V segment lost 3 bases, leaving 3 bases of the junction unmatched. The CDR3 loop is CASSPPGQAYNEQFF. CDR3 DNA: TGTGCCAGCTCACCTCCGGGACAGGCCTACAATGAGCAGTTCTTC.